Below are 8 T cell receptor beta chains sequenced from a single sample in a study of shared clonotypes between healthy human individuals. Data came from immunoSEQ multiplex PCR; TCRdb stores just in-frame clones and leaves some out. The sample lists around 2.1 million clones, approximately 95% occurring once. The sequencing input was naive CD4+ T cells sorted from blood. Subset specified: CD45RA+ positively selected. Every receptor here comes from a man younger than 30 in good health.

CDR3 bases: TGTGCCACCGGTCGCCTATCGGGACAGAGCTCCTACAATGAGCAGTTCTTC. This codes for CATGRLSGQSSYNEQFF. The V and J genes are TRBV19 and TRBJ2-1; TRBD1 agrees at 7 bases. Germline values: CDR1 LNHDA, CDR2 SQIVND (reference sequence). The CDR3 spans 17 residues. J gave up 0 bases and V 10 bases, and 15 bases lay outside the gene matches.

The V gene is TRBV4-3, the J gene TRBJ2-5; the D is unclear. Between the trimmed V and J ends, which lost 4 bases and 4 bases, there was a span of 10 bases. CDR1 LGHNA and CDR2 YSLEER come from the germline V gene. The CDR3 extends over 13 amino acids. CDR3 in amino acids: CASSRKSGETQYF. CDR3 sequence (DNA): TGCGCCAGCAGCCGCAAGTCCGGAGAGACCCAGTACTTC.

This chain joins TRBV18 and TRBJ2-7; the match to TRBD1 covers 9 bases. CDR3 length: 15 amino acids. The V segment lost 3 bases and the J segment 5 bases; nucleotides outside the gene matches: 8. Germline CDR1 and CDR2: KGHSH and LQKENI. The CDR3 loop reads CASSPAGTGYHEQYF. CDR3 bases: TGTGCCAGCTCACCCGCCGGGACAGGGTACCACGAGCAGTACTTC.

The chain has TRBV19 and TRBJ2-7; D is possibly TRBD1 (5 bases). Germline V gene data show CDR1 as LNHDA and CDR2 as SQIVND (reference sequence). The CDR3 runs to 14 residues. V shed 0 bases and J shed 2 bases, with 8 bases lying between them. The CDR3 coding sequence is TGTGCCAGTAGTATAGAAGGCAGGGCCTACGAGCAGTACTTC. Protein product: CASSIEGRAYEQYF.

This chain joins TRBV6-6 and TRBJ1-4, with D perhaps TRBD1 (6 bases). V was pared by 0 bases and J by 7 bases, with 15 bases between. This CDR3 contains 16 residues. CDR1 and CDR2 from the germline V gene are MNHNY and SVGAGI (reference sequence). The chain's CDR3 is CASSYSSGTHGEKLFF. The CDR3 DNA sequence: TGTGCCAGCAGTTACTCGAGCGGGACACATGGTGAAAAACTGTTTTTT.

The chain has TRBV11-1 and TRBJ2-7; D is perhaps TRBD2 (7 bases). The CDR3 consists of 12 residues. V was pared by 8 bases and J by 6 bases, with 14 bases between. From germline, CDR1 is SGHAT and CDR2 FQDESV (reference sequence). The CDR3: CASERRGPEQYF. DNA of the CDR3: TGTGCCAGCGAACGGCGGGGGCCCGAGCAGTACTTC.

This chain connects TRBV7-2 to TRBJ2-5; D unresolved. This CDR3 comprises 14 residues. Between the trimmed V and J ends, which lost 1 base and 1 base, there was a span of 7 bases. Per the germline V gene, CDR1 is SGHTA and CDR2 is FQGNSA. CDR3 in DNA: TGTGCCAGCAGCTTAGTAGGGTTCCAAGAGACCCAGTACTTC. Protein product: CASSLVGFQETQYF.

This chain joins TRBV9 and TRBJ2-5; 8 nucleotides match TRBD1. The CDR3 is 17 residues long. CDR1 and CDR2 from the germline V gene are SGDLS and YYNGEE. Trimming took 3 bases from V and 2 from J; bases not matched to a gene: 12. CDR3 residues: CASSGASPQGGQETQYF. The CDR3 coding sequence is TGTGCCAGCAGCGGGGCCAGTCCACAGGGGGGACAAGAGACCCAGTACTTC.